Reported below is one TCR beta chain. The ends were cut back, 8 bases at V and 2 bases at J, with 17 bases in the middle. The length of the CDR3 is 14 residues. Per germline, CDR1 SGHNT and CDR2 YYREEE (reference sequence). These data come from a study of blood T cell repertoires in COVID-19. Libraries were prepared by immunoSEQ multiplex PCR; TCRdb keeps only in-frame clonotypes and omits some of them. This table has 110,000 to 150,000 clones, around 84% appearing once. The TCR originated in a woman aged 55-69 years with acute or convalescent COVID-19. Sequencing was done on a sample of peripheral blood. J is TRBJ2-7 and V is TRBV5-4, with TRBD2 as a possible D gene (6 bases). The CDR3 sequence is CARTSGGCPYEQYF. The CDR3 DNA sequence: TGTGCCAGGACCAGTGGGGGGTGCCCCTACGAGCAGTACTTC. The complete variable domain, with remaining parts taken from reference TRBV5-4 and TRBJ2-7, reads ETGVTQSPTHLIKTRGQQVTLRCSSQSGHNTVSWYQQALGQGPQFIFQYYREEENGRGNFPPRFSGLQFPNYSSELNVNALELDDSALYLCARTSGGCPYEQYFGPGTRLTVT.